This T cell receptor (beta chain) emerged from a study of T cells expressing NK-cell markers. The overall study: Seven HCMV-seropositive donors and one seronegative donor made up the eight sequenced donors.

Comments on this clonotype: Its antigen is undetermined.

The CDR3 is made up of 14 amino acids. Germline V lookup: CDR1 MGHRA, CDR2 YSYEKL. Findings of the study overall: For four donors, these clonotypes were likewise the leading ones in the CD3+CD56-NKG2C+ fraction.

Reanalyzing the 5' RACE reads, TCRdb keeps one entry per CDR3 protein, without DNA. The sample is made up of some 440,000 distinct CDR3 sequences, and the top ten hold 1.4% of it. Sequencing was done on a sample of blood T cells: a sorted CD56 or NKG2C T cell subset, CD4+ or CD8+ T cells, or bulk PBMC T cells (not recorded which). This TCR was recovered from a woman aged 45-65 years in good health. This chain connects TRBV4-1 to TRBJ1-2; TCRdb designates TRBD1, a call that cannot be tested without DNA. CDR3 amino acids: CASSQGTGDRGYTF.